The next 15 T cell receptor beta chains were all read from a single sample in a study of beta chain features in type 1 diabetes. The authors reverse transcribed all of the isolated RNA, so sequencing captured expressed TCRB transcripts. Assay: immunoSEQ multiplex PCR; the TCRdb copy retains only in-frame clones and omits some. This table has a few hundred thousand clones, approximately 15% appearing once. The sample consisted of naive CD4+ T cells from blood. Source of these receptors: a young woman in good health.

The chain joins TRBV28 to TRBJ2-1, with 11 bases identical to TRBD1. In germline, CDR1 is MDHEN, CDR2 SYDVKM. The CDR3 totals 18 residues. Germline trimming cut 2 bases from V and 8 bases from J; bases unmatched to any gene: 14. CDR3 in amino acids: CASSLIATDRGRLDEQFF. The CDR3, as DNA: TGTGCCAGCAGTTTAATTGCCACGGACAGGGGGCGATTGGATGAGCAGTTCTTC.

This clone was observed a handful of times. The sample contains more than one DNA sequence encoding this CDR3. CDR3 nucleotide sequence: TGTGCCAGCAGCCTTAGCTCCTACGAGCAGTACTTC. It is translated as CASSLSSYEQYF. The V and J genes are TRBV28 and TRBJ2-7; D uncertain. The CDR3 covers 12 residues. Trimming removed 6 bases from V and 0 bases from J, with 6 bases in between. Germline V gene data show CDR1 as MDHEN and CDR2 as SYDVKM.

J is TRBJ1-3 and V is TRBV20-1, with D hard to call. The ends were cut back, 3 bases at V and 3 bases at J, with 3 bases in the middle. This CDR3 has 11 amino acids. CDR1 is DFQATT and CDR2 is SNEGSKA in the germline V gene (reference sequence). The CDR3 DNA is TGCAGTGCTAGCCTTGGAAACACCATATATTTT. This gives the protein CSASLGNTIYF.

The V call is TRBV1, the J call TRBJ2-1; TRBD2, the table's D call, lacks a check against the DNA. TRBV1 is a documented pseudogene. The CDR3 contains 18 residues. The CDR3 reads CTSSQSGTSGRASNEQFF. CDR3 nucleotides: TGCACCAGCAGCCAATCCGGGACTAGCGGGAGGGCCTCCAATGAGCAGTTCTTC.

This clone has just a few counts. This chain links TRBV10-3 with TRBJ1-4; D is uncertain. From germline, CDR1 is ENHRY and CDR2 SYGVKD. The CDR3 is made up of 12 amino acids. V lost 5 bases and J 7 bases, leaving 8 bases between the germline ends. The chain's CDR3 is CAISRSGEKLFF. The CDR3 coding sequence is TGTGCCATCAGTCGTTCGGGTGAAAAACTGTTTTTT.

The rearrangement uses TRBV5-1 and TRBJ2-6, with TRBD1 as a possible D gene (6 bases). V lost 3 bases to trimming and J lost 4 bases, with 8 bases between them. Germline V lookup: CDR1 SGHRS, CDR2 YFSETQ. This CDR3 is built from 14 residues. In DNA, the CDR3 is TGCGCCAGCAGCTCAGGGGACGGGGCCAACGTCCTGACTTTC. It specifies CASSSGDGANVLTF.

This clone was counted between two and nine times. Here the CDR3 DNA reads TGTGCCAGCAGCCAGAGAGCGGGAGTTAGGATTTATGTTCCGTTCTTC. Translated: CASSQRAGVRIYVPFF. The chain employs TRBV7-8 and TRBJ2-1, with TRBD2 matching 8 bases. Losses at the gene ends were 5 bases for V and 15 bases for J; bases not matched to a gene: 21. This CDR3 spans 16 amino acids. Germline CDR1 SGHVS, CDR2 FQNEAQ.

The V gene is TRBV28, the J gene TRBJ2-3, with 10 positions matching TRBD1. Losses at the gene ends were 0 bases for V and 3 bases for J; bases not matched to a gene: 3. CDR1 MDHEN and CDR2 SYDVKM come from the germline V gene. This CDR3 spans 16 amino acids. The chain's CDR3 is CASSLWGTGETDTQYF. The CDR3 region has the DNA TGTGCCAGCAGTTTATGGGGGACAGGGGAGACAGATACGCAGTATTTT.

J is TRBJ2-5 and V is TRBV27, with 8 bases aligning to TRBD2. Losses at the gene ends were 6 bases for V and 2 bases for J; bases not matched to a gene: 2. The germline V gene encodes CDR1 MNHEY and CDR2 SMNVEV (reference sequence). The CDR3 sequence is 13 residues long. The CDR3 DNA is TGTGCCAGCAGGACTAGCGCTCAAGAGACCCAGTACTTC. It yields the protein CASRTSAQETQYF.

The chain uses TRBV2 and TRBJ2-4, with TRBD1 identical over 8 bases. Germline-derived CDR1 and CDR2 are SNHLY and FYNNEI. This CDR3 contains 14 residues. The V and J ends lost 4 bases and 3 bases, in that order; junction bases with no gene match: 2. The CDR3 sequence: CASSADRGKNIQYF. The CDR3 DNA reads TGTGCCAGCAGTGCCGACAGGGGCAAAAACATTCAGTACTTC.

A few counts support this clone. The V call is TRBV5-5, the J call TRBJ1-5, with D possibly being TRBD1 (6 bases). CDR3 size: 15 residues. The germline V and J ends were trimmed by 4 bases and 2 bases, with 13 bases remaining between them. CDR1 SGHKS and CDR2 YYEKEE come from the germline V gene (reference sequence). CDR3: CASSIQGNGNQPQHF. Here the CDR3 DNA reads TGTGCCAGCAGCATACAGGGAAACGGCAATCAGCCCCAGCATTTT.

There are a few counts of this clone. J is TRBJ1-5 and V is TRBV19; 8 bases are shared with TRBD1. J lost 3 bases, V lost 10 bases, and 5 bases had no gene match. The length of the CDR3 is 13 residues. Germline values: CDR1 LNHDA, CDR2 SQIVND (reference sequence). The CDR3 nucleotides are TGTGCCATCGGACAGGGCCTCAATCAGCCCCAGCATTTT. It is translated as CAIGQGLNQPQHF.

The CDR3 DNA sequence: TGTGCCAGCAGCCTTAGGGACAGAACTGAAGCTTTCTTT. Its translation is CASSLRDRTEAFF. The chain couples TRBV7-2 to TRBJ1-1, with 7 bases fitting TRBD1. V shed 5 bases, J shed 5 bases, and the junction held 5 bases outside the gene matches. The CDR3 length is 13 residues. Germline loops: CDR1 SGHTA, CDR2 FQGNSA.

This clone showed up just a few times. The CDR3 DNA is TGTGCCAGCAGTTATATCCCCGTCGGCAATGAGCAGTTCTTC. This sequence encodes CASSYIPVGNEQFF. The chain links TRBV6-5 to TRBJ2-1; D is ambiguous. This CDR3 has 14 residues. Germline values: CDR1 MNHEY, CDR2 SVGAGI. V was cut by 3 bases and J by 6 bases, with 12 bases left in between.

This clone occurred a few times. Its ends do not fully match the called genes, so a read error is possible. This CDR3 is CATSSTSGRAFF. The CDR3 coding sequence is TGTGCCACCAGCTCCACTAGCGGGAGGGCCTTCTTC. This chain links TRBV15 with TRBJ2-7, with 13 nucleotides matching TRBD2. Looked up from germline, CDR1 is LNHNV and CDR2 is YYDKDF (reference sequence). This CDR3 is 12 amino acids long.